Listed below are T cell receptor beta chains from one sample, sequenced in a study of blood T cell repertoires in COVID-19. Clones were sequenced by immunoSEQ multiplex PCR, and TCRdb holds only the in-frame ones, with some missing. The data contain under 300,000 clones, 88% of them singletons. Material for sequencing was PBMCs or T cells enriched from blood (not recorded which). The receptors stem from a woman between 40 and 50 years old with acute COVID-19. Each CDR3 is given with its conserved first and last residue. The D gene is left open where the match is weak. The size field is filled for only some rows; it gives once, few, many or a size class.

V	J	size	D	DNA	CDR3
TRBV5-1	TRBJ1-3	-	TRBD1	TGCGCCAGCAGCCCTCGACAGGGGGCAGGAAACACCATATATTTT	CASSPRQGAGNTIYF
TRBV5-1	TRBJ1-5	-	-	TGCGCCAGCAGCTTAACAGGGATGAGCAATCAGCCCCAGCATTTT	CASSLTGMSNQPQHF
TRBV6-2/TRBV6-3	TRBJ1-6	-	-	TGTGCCAGCAGTTACCGCTCCGGGCCCCGGGGTAATTCACCCCTCCACTTT	CASSYRSGPRGNSPLHF
TRBV7-2	TRBJ2-2	-	TRBD2	TGTGCCAGCAGCATCGGACTAGCGGGGGGGCGGATCGCCGGGGAGCTGTTTTTT	CASSIGLAGGRIAGELFF
TRBV27	TRBJ2-3	-	TRBD2	TGTGCCAGCAGCCTCGCCGGGACTAGGATACGAGATACGCAGTATTTT	CASSLAGTRIRDTQYF
TRBV6-4	TRBJ2-2	-	-	TGTGCCAGCAGTGACGGGGCGGGGATGAACACCGGGGAGCTGTTTTTT	CASSDGAGMNTGELFF
TRBV9	TRBJ1-6	-	TRBD1	TGTGCCAGCAGCGTTCTAGGGGACAGCTATAATTCACCCCTCCACTTT	CASSVLGDSYNSPLHF
TRBV7-9	TRBJ2-3	-	TRBD1	TGTGCCGTTCTCCAGGGGGCCGGAGATACGCAGTATTTT	CAVLQGAGDTQYF
TRBV7-9	TRBJ1-2	-	TRBD1	TGTGCCAGCAGCTTCAGGGGGAATGGCTACACCTTC	CASSFRGNGYTF
TRBV7-9	TRBJ2-3	-	-	TGTGCCAGCAGCCCTGCGCGGAACTCCAACACAGATACGCAGTATTTT	CASSPARNSNTDTQYF
TRBV6-5	TRBJ2-6	-	TRBD1	TGTGCCAGCGGGGGACAGGGCCTCGGGGCCAACGTCCTGACTTTC	CASGGQGLGANVLTF
TRBV18	TRBJ1-1	-	TRBD1	TGTGCCAGCTCACCAAGTCAGGGGGGAGAAGCTTTCTTT	CASSPSQGGEAFF
TRBV9	TRBJ2-1	once	TRBD2	TGTGCCAGCAGCGGCGGACTAGCGGGGGCCACTAGGGAGCAGTTCTTC	CASSGGLAGATREQFF
TRBV6-9	TRBJ2-7	-	TRBD1	TGTGCCAGCAGTTTGGGACAGATACTCTACGAGCAGTACTTC	CASSLGQILYEQYF
TRBV5-4	TRBJ2-1	-	-	TGTGCCAGCAGCCCTCCCCCTCCGGGTCTTGATGAGCAGTTCTTC	CASSPPPPGLDEQFF